Here is one T cell receptor beta chain with its context. The data stem from a study of identical twins. TCRdb independently ran MiXCR on the 5' RACE reads; one entry per CDR3 protein. The repertoire holds some 270,000 distinct CDR3 sequences, with approximately 8.6% as singletons. This CDR3 comprises 15 residues. CDR1 MNHEY and CDR2 SMNVEV come from the germline V gene (reference sequence). V shed 3 bases and J 5 bases; nucleotides not matched to a gene: 7. The same specimen was also included in a second study, on yellow fever vaccine responses in identical twins.

This receptor was taken from a woman aged 18 to 35 in good health. This chain joins TRBV27 and TRBJ2-7, with 10 bases fitting TRBD1. Material: CD8+ T cells sorted from blood. Written as DNA, the CDR3 is TGTGCCAGCAGTTTCCCGGGACAGGGGATAAACGAGCAGTACTTC. Translated, it gives CASSFPGQGINEQYF.